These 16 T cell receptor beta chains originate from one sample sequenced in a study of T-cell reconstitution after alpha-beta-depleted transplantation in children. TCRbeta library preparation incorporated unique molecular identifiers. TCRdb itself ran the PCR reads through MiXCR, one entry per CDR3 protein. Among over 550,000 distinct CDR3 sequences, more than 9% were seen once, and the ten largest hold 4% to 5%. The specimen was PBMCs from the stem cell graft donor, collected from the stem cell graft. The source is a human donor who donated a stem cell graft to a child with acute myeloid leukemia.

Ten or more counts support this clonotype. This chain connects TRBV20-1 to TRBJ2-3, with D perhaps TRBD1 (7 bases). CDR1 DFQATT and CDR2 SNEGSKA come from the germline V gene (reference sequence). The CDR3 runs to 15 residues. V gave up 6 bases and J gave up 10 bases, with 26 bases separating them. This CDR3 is CSALKGASVTGAQYF. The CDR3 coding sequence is TGCAGTGCCCTGAAGGGGGCCTCAGTGACGGGGGCGCAGTATTTT.

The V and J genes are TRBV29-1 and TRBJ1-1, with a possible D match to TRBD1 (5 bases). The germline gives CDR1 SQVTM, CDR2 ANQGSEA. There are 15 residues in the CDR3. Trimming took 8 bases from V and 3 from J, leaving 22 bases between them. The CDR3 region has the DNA TGCAGCATCTCACCTGGCAGGGTTTTGGACACTGAAGCTTTCTTT. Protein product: CSISPGRVLDTEAFF.

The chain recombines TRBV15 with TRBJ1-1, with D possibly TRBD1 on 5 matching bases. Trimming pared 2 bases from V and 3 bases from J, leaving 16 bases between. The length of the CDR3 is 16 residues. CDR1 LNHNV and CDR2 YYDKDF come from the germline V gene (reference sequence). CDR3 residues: CATSRIVGLAYTEAFF. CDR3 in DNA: TGTGCCACCAGCAGAATAGTGGGACTAGCATACACTGAAGCTTTCTTT.

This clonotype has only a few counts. CDR3 in DNA: TGTGCCAGCAGCTTGGGGGTACGGTCACCCCTCCACTTT. This codes for CASSLGVRSPLHF. V gene TRBV7-2 combines with J gene TRBJ1-6; D possibly corresponds to TRBD1 (5 bases). Trimming stripped 3 bases from V and 10 bases from J, with 10 bases between. The CDR3 length is 13 residues. Germline CDR1 reads SGHTA; CDR2 reads FQGNSA.

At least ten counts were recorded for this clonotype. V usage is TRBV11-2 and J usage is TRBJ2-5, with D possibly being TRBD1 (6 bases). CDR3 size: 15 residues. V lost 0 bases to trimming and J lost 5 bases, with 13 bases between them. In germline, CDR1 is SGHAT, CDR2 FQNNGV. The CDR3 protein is CASSLDGGRDETQYF. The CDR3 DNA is TGTGCCAGCAGCTTAGATGGGGGCAGGGACGAGACCCAGTACTTC.

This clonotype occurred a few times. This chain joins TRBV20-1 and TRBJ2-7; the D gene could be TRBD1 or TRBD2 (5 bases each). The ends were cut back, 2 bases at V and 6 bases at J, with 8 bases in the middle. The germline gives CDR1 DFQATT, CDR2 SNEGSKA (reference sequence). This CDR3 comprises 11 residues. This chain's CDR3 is CSARSGSEQYF. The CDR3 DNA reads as TGCAGTGCTAGATCAGGGAGCGAGCAGTACTTC.

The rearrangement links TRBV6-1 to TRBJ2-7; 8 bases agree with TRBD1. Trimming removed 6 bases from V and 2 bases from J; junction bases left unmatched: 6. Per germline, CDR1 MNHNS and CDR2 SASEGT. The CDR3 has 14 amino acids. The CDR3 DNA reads TGTGCCAGCAGGGAGCACAGGGGGACCTACGAGCAGTACTTC. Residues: CASREHRGTYEQYF.

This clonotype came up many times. CDR3 sequence: CSARGTSGRFEQFF. The CDR3 nucleotides are TGCAGTGCTAGAGGGACTAGCGGGAGATTTGAGCAGTTCTTC. V and J are TRBV20-1 and TRBJ2-1, with 13 bases aligning to TRBD2. CDR1 is DFQATT, CDR2 SNEGSKA, per germline (reference sequence). This CDR3 spans 14 amino acids. V lost 1 base, J lost 9 bases, and 3 bases stayed unmatched.

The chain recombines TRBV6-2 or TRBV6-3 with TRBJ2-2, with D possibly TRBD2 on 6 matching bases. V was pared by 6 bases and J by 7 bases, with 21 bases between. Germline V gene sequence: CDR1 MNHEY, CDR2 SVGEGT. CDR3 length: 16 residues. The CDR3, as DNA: TGTGCCAGCAGCCCCCTAGCGTTACAAGGAGGCGGGGAGCTGTTTTTT. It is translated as CASSPLALQGGGELFF.

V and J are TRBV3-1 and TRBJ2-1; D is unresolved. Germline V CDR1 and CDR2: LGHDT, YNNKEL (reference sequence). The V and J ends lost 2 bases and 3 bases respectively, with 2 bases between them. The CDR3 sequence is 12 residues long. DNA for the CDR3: TGTGCCAGCAGCCAAATCTACAATGAGCAGTTCTTC. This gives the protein CASSQIYNEQFF.

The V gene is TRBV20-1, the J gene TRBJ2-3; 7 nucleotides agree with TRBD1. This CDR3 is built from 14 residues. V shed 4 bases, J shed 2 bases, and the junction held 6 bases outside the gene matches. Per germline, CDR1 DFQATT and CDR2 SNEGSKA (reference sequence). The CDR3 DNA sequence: TGCAGTGCTACCCGGGACAGCCTCACAGATACGCAGTATTTT. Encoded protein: CSATRDSLTDTQYF.

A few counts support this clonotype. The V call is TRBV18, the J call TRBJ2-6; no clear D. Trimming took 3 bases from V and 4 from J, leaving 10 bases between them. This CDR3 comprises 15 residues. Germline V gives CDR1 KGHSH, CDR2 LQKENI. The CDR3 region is CASSPNGAGANVLTF. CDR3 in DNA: TGTGCCAGCTCACCGAATGGAGCAGGGGCCAACGTCCTGACTTTC.

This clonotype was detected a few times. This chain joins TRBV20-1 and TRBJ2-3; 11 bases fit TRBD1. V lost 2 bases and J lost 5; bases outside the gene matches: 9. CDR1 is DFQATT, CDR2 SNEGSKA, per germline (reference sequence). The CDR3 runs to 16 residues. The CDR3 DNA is TGCAGTGCTAGACCCTCGTGGACAGGGGGCAAAGATACGCAGTATTTT. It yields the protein CSARPSWTGGKDTQYF.

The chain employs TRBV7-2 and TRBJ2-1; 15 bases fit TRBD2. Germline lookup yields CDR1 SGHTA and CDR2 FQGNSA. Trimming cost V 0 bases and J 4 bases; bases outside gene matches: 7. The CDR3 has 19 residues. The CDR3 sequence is CASSLALGLAGGMYNEQFF. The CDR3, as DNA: TGTGCCAGCAGCTTAGCGCTCGGACTAGCGGGAGGGATGTACAATGAGCAGTTCTTC.

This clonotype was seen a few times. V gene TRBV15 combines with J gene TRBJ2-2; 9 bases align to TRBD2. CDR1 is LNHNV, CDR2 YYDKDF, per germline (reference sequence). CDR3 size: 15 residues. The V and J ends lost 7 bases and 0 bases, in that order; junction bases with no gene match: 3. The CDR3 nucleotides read TGTGCCACCACGGCGGGAGGGCCGAACACCGGGGAGCTGTTTTTT. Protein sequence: CATTAGGPNTGELFF.

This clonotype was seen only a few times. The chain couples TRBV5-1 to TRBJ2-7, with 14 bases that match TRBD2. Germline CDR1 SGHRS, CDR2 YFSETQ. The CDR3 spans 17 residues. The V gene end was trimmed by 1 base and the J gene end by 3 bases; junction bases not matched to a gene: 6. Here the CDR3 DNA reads TGCGCCAGCAGCTTGAGTGGGACTAGCGGGAGACACTACGAGCAGTACTTC. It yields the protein CASSLSGTSGRHYEQYF.